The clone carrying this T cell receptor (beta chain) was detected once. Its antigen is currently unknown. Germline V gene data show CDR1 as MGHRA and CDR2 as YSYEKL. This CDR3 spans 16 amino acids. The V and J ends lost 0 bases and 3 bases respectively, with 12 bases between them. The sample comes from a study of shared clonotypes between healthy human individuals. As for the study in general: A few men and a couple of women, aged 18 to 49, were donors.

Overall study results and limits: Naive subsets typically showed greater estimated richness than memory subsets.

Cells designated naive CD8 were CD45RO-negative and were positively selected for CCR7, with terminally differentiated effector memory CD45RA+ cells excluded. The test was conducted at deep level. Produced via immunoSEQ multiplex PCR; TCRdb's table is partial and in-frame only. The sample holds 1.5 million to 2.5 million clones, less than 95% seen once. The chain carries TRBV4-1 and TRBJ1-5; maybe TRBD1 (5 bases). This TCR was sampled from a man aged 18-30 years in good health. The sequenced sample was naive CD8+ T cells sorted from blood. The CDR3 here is CASSQEWGVLNQPQHF. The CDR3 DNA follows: TGCGCCAGCAGCCAAGAATGGGGGGTGCTCAATCAGCCCCAGCATTTT.